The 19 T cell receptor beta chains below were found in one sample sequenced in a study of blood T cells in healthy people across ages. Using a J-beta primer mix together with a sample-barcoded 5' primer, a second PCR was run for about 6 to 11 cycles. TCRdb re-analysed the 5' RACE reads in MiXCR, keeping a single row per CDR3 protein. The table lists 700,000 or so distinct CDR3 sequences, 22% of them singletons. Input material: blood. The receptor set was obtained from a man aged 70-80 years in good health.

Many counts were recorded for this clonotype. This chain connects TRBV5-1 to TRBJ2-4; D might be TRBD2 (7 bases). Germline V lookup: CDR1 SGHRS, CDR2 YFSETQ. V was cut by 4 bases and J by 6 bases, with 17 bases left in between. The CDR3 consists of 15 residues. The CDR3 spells CASSVGGGESNIQYF. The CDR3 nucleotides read TGCGCCAGCAGCGTAGGGGGGGGCGAGTCAAACATTCAGTACTTC. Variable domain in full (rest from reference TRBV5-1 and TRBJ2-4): KAGVTQTPRYLIKTRGQQVTLSCSPISGHRSVSWYQQTPGQGLQFLFEYFSETQRNKGNFPGRFSGRQFSNSRSEMNVSTLELGDSALYLCASSVGGGESNIQYFGAGTRLSVL.

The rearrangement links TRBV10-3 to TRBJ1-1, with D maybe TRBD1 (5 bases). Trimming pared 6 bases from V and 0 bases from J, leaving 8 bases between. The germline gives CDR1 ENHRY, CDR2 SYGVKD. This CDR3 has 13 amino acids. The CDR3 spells CAIRGALNTEAFF. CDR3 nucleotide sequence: TGTGCCATCAGAGGGGCTCTGAACACTGAAGCTTTCTTT.

In DNA form, the CDR3 reads TGTGCCAGCAGCTTAGAGGCCAGGGCAGGGTGGGATAGCAATCAGCCCCAGCATTTT. Protein: CASSLEARAGWDSNQPQHF. The chain employs TRBV7-2 and TRBJ1-5, with TRBD1 as a possible D gene (5 bases). The CDR3 is 19 amino acids. Trimming took off 1 base at V and 0 bases at J, with 19 bases between the two ends. Per the germline V gene, CDR1 is SGHTA and CDR2 is FQGNSA.

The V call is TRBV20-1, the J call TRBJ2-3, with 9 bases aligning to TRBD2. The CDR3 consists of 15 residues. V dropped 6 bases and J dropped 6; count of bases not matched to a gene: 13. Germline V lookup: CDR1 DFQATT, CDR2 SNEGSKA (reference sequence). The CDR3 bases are TGCAGTGCCCCCGGGACTAGCAGGGGATCTGATACGCAGTATTTT. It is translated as CSAPGTSRGSDTQYF.

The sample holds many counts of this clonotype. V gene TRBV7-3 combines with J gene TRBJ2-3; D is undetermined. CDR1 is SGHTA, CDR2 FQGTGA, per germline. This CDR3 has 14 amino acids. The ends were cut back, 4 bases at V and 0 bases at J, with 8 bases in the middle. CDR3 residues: CASSSLSSTDTQYF. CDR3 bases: TGTGCCAGCAGCTCCTTAAGTAGCACAGATACGCAGTATTTT.

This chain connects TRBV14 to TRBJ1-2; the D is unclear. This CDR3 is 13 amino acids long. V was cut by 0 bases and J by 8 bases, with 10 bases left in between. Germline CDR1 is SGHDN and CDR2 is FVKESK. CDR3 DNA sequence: TGTGCCAGCAGCCAAGAAGTAGGGATGGGCTACACCTTC. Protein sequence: CASSQEVGMGYTF.

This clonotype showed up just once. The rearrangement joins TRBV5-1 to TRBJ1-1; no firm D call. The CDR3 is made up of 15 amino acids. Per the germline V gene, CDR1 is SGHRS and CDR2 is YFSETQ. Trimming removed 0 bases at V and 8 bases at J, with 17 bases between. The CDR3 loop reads CASSLEEGVGVEAFF. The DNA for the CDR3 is TGCGCCAGCAGCTTGGAAGAGGGTGTTGGGGTGGAAGCTTTCTTT.

CDR3 coding DNA: TGCAGTGCTAGAGATGTGGCTAGCGGGGGCTTCTCCTACAATGAGCAGTTCTTC. As protein: CSARDVASGGFSYNEQFF. V and J are TRBV20-1 and TRBJ2-1; 10 bases are a match to TRBD2. Germline assignment: CDR1 DFQATT and CDR2 SNEGSKA (reference sequence). This CDR3 is 18 amino acids long. Germline trimming cut 0 bases from V and 0 bases from J; bases unmatched to any gene: 8.

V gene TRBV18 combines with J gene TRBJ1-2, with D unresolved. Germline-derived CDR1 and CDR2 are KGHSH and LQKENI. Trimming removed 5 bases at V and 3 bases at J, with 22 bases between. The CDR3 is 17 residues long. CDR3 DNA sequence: TGTGCCAGCTCATCACTACCGTCGGGCCCAAACCACTATGGCTACACCTTC. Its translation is CASSSLPSGPNHYGYTF.

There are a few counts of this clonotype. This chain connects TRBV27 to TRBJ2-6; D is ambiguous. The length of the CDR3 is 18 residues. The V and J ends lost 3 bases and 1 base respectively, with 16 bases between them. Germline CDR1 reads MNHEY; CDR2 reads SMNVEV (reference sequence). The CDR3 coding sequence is TGTGCCAGCAGTTTGTTGGGCAGCCGAACATCTGGGGCCAACGTCCTGACTTTC. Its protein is CASSLLGSRTSGANVLTF.

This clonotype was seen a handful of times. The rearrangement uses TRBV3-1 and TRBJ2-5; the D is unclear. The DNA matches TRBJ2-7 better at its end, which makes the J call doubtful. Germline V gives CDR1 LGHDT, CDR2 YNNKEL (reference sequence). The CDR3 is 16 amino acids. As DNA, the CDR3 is TGTGCCAGCAGCCAAGACCGTCCCGGTATTGCCTACGAGCAGTACTTC. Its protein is CASSQDRPGIAYEQYF.

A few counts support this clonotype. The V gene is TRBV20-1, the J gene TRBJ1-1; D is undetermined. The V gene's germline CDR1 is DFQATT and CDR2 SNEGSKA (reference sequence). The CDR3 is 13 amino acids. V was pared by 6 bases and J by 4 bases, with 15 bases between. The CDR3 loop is CSALPTVGTEAFF. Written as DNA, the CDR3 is TGCAGTGCATTACCCACTGTCGGCACTGAAGCTTTCTTT.

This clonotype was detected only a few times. The CDR3 spells CASRPQGNYGYTF. CDR3 coding DNA: TGTGCCAGCAGGCCACAGGGGAACTATGGCTACACCTTC. The rearrangement links TRBV3-1 to TRBJ1-2; 7 nucleotides line up with TRBD1. The CDR3 extends over 13 amino acids. Trimming removed 6 bases from V and 2 bases from J; junction bases left unmatched: 3. Germline V lookup: CDR1 LGHDT, CDR2 YNNKEL (reference sequence).

The CDR3 nucleotides are TGCGCCAGCAGCGACCTTCTCTGGGGGGGCACCGGGGAGCTGTTTTTT. Its translation is CASSDLLWGGTGELFF. The chain has TRBV5-1 and TRBJ2-2, with TRBD2 identical over 7 bases. Germline lookup yields CDR1 SGHRS and CDR2 YFSETQ. The CDR3 runs to 16 residues. V was pared by 4 bases and J by 4 bases, with 10 bases of the junction left unmatched. The variable domain in full, completed from reference TRBV5-1 and TRBJ2-2, reads KAGVTQTPRYLIKTRGQQVTLSCSPISGHRSVSWYQQTPGQGLQFLFEYFSETQRNKGNFPGRFSGRQFSNSRSEMNVSTLELGDSALYLCASSDLLWGGTGELFFGEGSRLTVL.

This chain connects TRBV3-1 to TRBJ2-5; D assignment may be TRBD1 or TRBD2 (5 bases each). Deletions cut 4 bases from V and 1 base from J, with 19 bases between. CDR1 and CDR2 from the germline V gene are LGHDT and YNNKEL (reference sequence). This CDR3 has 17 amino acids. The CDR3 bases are TGTGCCAGCAGCCGCCTTTTGAGCAGAGGGGTCCAAGAGACCCAGTACTTC. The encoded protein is CASSRLLSRGVQETQYF.

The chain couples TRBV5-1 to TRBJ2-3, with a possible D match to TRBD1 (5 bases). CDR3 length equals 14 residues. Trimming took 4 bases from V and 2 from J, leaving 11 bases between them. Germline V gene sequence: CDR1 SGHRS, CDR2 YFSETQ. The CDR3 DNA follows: TGCGCCAGCAGCATCGGACACGACACAGATACGCAGTATTTT. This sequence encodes CASSIGHDTDTQYF.

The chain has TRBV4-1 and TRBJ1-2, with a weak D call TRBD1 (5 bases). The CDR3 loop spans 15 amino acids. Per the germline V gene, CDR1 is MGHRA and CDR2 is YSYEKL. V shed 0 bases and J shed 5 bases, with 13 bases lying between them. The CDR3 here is CASSQETRAGYGYTF. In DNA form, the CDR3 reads TGCGCCAGCAGCCAAGAAACGCGGGCAGGGTATGGCTACACCTTC.

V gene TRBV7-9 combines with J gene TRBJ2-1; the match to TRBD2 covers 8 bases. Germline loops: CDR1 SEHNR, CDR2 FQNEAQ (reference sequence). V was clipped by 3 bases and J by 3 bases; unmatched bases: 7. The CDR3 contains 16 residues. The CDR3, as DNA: TGTGCCAGCAGCTTCGCCGGGACTAGAAGCTACAATGAGCAGTTCTTC. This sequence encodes CASSFAGTRSYNEQFF.

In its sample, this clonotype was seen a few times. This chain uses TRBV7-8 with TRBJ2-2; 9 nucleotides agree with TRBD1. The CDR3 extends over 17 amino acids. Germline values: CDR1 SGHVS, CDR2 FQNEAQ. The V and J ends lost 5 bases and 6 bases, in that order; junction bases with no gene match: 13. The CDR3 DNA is TGTGCCAGCAGCGTAGGAACCGGGACAGGGTTTCCCGGGGAGCTGTTTTTT. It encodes CASSVGTGTGFPGELFF.